What follows are 13 T cell receptor beta chains derived from one specimen sequenced in a study of blood T cell repertoires in COVID-19 (dated by TCRdb to 2020 to 2022). Libraries came from the immunoSEQ multiplex PCR assay. Entries here come from immuneACCESS through TCRdb and include only in-frame sequences with V and J called. Some clones fail to appear in such tables; in the studies checked, an unresolved V gene covers under half of the shortfall, and the cause of the remainder is unknown. This sample lists about 75,000 clones; about nine tenths were detected once. The top ten clones comprise under 55% of the sample. The sample was peripheral blood. Receptors originate from a human donor in a cohort sampled during active COVID-19.

The genes are TRBV12-2 and TRBJ2-5; TRBD1 reflects the table's D call only, with no check against the DNA. TRBV12-2 is a known pseudogene. The CDR3 consists of 16 residues. The CDR3 nucleotides read TGTGCAAGTCGCTTTCTAGGAGACAGATTCCAAGAGACCCAGTACTTC. Amino acids: CASRFLGDRFQETQYF.

This chain connects TRBV9 to TRBJ2-7; TRBD1 matches 11 bases. Trimming at V came to 4 bases and at J to 7 bases, leaving 7 bases not matched to a gene. From germline, CDR1 is SGDLS and CDR2 YYNGEE. The CDR3 spans 14 residues. CDR3 nucleotide sequence: TGTGCCAGCAGCCCCGGGACAGGGGGAATTGAGCAGTACTTC. This translates into CASSPGTGGIEQYF.

The CDR3 sequence is CASSSRQGLNTIYF. The CDR3 nucleotides are TGTGCCAGCAGTTCCCGACAGGGTCTAAACACCATATATTTT. V is TRBV27 and J is TRBJ1-3; 7 bases are shared with TRBD1. The CDR3 runs to 14 residues. The J segment lost 6 bases and the V segment lost 4 bases, leaving 6 bases of the junction unmatched. In germline, CDR1 is MNHEY, CDR2 SMNVEV (reference sequence).

This chain joins TRBV28 and TRBJ2-2; D unclear. In germline, CDR1 is MDHEN, CDR2 SYDVKM. CDR3 size: 11 residues. Trimming took 5 bases from V and 5 from J, leaving 3 bases between them. CDR3 sequence reads: CASSLTGELFF. CDR3 DNA: TGTGCCAGCAGTCTGACCGGGGAGCTGTTTTTT.

The chain couples TRBV3-1 (or the pseudogene TRBV3-2) to TRBJ2-5, with 12 bases lining up with TRBD2. J gave up 3 bases and V 2 bases, and 16 bases lay outside the gene matches. Germline V gene sequence: CDR1 LGHDT, CDR2 YNNKEL (reference sequence). The CDR3 has 20 residues. Written as DNA, the CDR3 is TGTGCCAGCAGCCAACCCGAGAGGACTAGCGGGGTCGTAAAGAAAGAGACCCAGTACTTC. Its protein product is CASSQPERTSGVVKKETQYF.

This clone was recorded once. An end of the junction does not agree with germline; a read error may underlie this. DNA for the CDR3: TGTGCCAGCACCTTAGACAGACTAGCGGGAGGGCACAATGAGCAGTTCTTC. It translates to CASTLDRLAGGHNEQFF. The genes are TRBV11-3 and TRBJ2-1, with 14 bases fitting TRBD2. The CDR3 runs to 17 residues. Germline loops: CDR1 SGHNT, CDR2 YENEEA.

The V and J genes are TRBV30 and TRBJ2-4; D uncertain. Germline CDR1 reads GTSNPN; CDR2 reads SVGIG (reference sequence). CDR3 length: 12 amino acids. Trimming took off 4 bases at V and 8 bases at J, with 12 bases between the two ends. The CDR3 DNA sequence: TGTGCCTGGAAGACGGATGGAGACATTCAGTACTTC. Translated, it gives CAWKTDGDIQYF. Together with reference TRBV30 and TRBJ2-4, the CDR3 gives the full variable domain: SQTIHQWPATLVQPVGSPLSLECTVEGTSNPNLYWYRQAAGRGLQLLFYSVGIGQISSEVPQNLSASRPQDRQFILSSKKLLLSDSGFYLCAWKTDGDIQYFGAGTRLSVL.

V and J are TRBV27 and TRBJ1-2; D may be TRBD1 (5 bases). This CDR3 has 14 residues. Germline V lookup: CDR1 MNHEY, CDR2 SMNVEV (reference sequence). Trimming took off 4 bases at V and 7 bases at J, with 16 bases between the two ends. As DNA, the CDR3 is TGTGCCAGCAGTTCAAACCCGACAGTTTCTGGCTACACCTTC. This gives the protein CASSSNPTVSGYTF.

The rearrangement uses TRBV5-1 and TRBJ2-1; the D gene is possibly TRBD2 (6 bases). CDR1 SGHRS and CDR2 YFSETQ come from the germline V gene. The CDR3 covers 13 residues. Trimming took 0 bases from V and 8 from J, leaving 9 bases between them. DNA for the CDR3: TGCGCCAGCAGCTTGGTTGGAGGGGATGAGCAGTTCTTC. This codes for CASSLVGGDEQFF.

The chain joins TRBV19 to TRBJ1-1; no clear D. Germline V lookup: CDR1 LNHDA, CDR2 SQIVND (reference sequence). V was clipped by 3 bases and J by 4 bases, with 12 bases between them. The CDR3 length is 14 residues. CDR3 loop: CASSIEVWSTEAFF. The CDR3 region has the DNA TGTGCCAGTAGTATCGAGGTGTGGAGCACTGAAGCTTTCTTT.

This chain uses TRBV2 with TRBJ1-6; TRBD1 is a possible D gene (6 bases). Germline-derived CDR1 and CDR2 are SNHLY and FYNNEI. The length of the CDR3 is 18 residues. Trimming shortened V by 4 bases and J by 8 bases, and 24 bases separated the two germline ends. As DNA, the CDR3 is TGTGCCAGCAGTGGGGGGGGCGCGGGCCTCCCTTGGGATTCACCCCTCCACTTT. Protein: CASSGGGAGLPWDSPLHF.

The V call is TRBV2, the J call TRBJ2-5; possible D gene TRBD1, 5 bases. The CDR3 contains 15 residues. In germline, CDR1 is SNHLY, CDR2 FYNNEI. V lost 5 bases and J lost 7, with 20 bases in between. CDR3 sequence: CASSQTTDSQGTQYF. DNA for the CDR3: TGTGCCAGCAGTCAAACTACTGACAGTCAGGGGACCCAGTACTTC.

The chain joins TRBV4-1 to TRBJ2-3, with 8 bases fitting TRBD1. Germline V lookup: CDR1 MGHRA, CDR2 YSYEKL. V dropped 0 bases and J dropped 5; count of bases not matched to a gene: 4. This CDR3 contains 15 residues. The CDR3 here is CASSQDRGQLDTQYF. For the CDR3, the DNA is TGCGCCAGCAGCCAAGACAGGGGGCAGCTAGATACGCAGTATTTT.